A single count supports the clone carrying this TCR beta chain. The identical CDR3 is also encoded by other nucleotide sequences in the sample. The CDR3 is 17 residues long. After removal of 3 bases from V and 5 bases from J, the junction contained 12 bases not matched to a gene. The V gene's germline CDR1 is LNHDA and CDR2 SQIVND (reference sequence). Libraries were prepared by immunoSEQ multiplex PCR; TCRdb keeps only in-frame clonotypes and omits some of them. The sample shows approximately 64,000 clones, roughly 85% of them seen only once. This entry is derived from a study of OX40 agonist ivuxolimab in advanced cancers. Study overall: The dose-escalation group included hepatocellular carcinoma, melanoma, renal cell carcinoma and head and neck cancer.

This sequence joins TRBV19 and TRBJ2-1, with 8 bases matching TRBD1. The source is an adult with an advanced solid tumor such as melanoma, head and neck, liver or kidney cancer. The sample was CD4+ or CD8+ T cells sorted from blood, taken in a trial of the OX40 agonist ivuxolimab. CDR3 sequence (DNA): TGTGCCAGTAGTATGGATACACCGGGACAGGTGAACAATGAGCAGTTCTTC. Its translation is CASSMDTPGQVNNEQFF. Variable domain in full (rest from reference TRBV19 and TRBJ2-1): DGGITQSPKYLFRKEGQNVTLSCEQNLNHDAMYWYRQDPGQGLRLIYYSQIVNDFQKGDIAEGYSVSREKKESFPLTVTSAQKNPTAFYLCASSMDTPGQVNNEQFFGPGTRLTVL.